The rows below give T cell receptor beta chains drawn from one sample of a study of CD8 T cells in Susac syndrome. TCRdb reanalysed the immunoSEQ multiplex PCR reads using MiXCR and keeps one entry per CDR3 protein. This sample has around 150,000 distinct CDR3 sequences, with 94% found just once. Sequences were obtained from CD4+ T cells from PBMCs. All receptors derive from a human donor with multiple sclerosis. CDR3s include the opening cysteine and the closing phenylalanine or tryptophan. The order of the fields is J gene, D gene, clone size, V gene, CDR3 protein, CDR3 DNA. A D gene is named only where the DNA matches it firmly. Clone size is stated in some rows and not others, as once, few, many or a class when expanded.

>TRBJ1-1|.|.|TRBV29-1
CSVGDRLANTEAFF
TGCAGCGTCGGCGACAGGCTGGCGAACACTGAAGCTTTCTTT
>TRBJ1-5|.|.|TRBV20-1
CSARPMLGRENQPQHF
TGCAGTGCTAGACCGATGTTGGGACGGGAGAATCAGCCCCAGCATTTT
>TRBJ1-2|.|.|TRBV10-3
CAISDREGNGYTF
TGTGCCATCAGTGACAGGGAAGGGAATGGCTACACCTTC
>TRBJ2-1|.|.|TRBV7-9
CASSQGLPEQFF
TGTGCCAGCAGCCAGGGACTTCCAGAGCAGTTCTTC
>TRBJ2-3|TRBD2|.|TRBV10-3
CAISNTGTSGRAAADTQYF
TGTGCCATCAGCAATACAGGGACTAGCGGGAGGGCCGCGGCAGATACGCAGTATTTT
>TRBJ1-5|.|.|TRBV20-1
CSARARGRQPQHF
TGCAGTGCTAGAGCAAGAGGAAGACAGCCCCAGCATTTT
>TRBJ1-1|.|.|TRBV20-1
CSAFRGRGRTEAFF
TGCAGTGCTTTTAGGGGTAGGGGACGAACTGAAGCTTTCTTT
>TRBJ2-5|TRBD1|once|TRBV5-1
CASNPTGIQETQYF
TGCGCCAGCAACCCGACAGGGATCCAAGAGACCCAGTACTTC
>TRBJ2-7|.|.|TRBV27
CASSLFSSTTYEQYF
TGTGCCAGCAGTTTATTCTCAAGCACCACCTACGAGCAGTACTTC
>TRBJ1-2|TRBD1|.|TRBV19
CASRLDRGYGYTF
TGTGCCAGTAGGCTTGACAGGGGCTATGGCTACACCTTC
>TRBJ2-3|TRBD1|.|TRBV20-1
CSALGLAGGSGDTQYF
TGCAGTGCCCTAGGGCTGGCAGGGGGTTCTGGAGATACGCAGTATTTT
>TRBJ2-3|.|.|TRBV29-1
CSVRRGGRTDTQYF
TGCAGCGTTCGTCGGGGTGGAAGGACAGATACGCAGTATTTT
>TRBJ2-1|TRBD2|.|TRBV6-2/TRBV6-3
CASSYMGLAGGQEQFF
TGTGCCAGCAGTTACATGGGACTAGCGGGAGGCCAGGAGCAGTTCTTC
>TRBJ1-2|.|once|TRBV6-2/TRBV6-3
CASSTTGHYGYTF
TGTGCCAGCAGCACGACAGGCCACTATGGCTACACCTTC
>TRBJ1-5|.|once|TRBV28
CATQPGPGQPQHF
TGTGCCACCCAACCGGGACCCGGGCAGCCCCAGCATTTT
>TRBJ1-1|.|.|TRBV30
CAWRVGQNTEAFF
TGTGCCTGGAGGGTCGGACAGAACACTGAAGCTTTCTTT
>TRBJ2-5|.|.|TRBV12-3/TRBV12-4
CASSPTLGAETQYF
TGTGCCAGCAGCCCTACCCTCGGCGCGGAGACCCAGTACTTC
>TRBJ1-1|.|.|TRBV4-2
CASSPSPGNTEAFF
TGTGCCAGCAGCCCAAGTCCTGGGAACACTGAAGCTTTCTTT
>TRBJ1-2|.|.|TRBV20-1
CSARDLLGVTSRDGYTF
TGCAGTGCTAGAGATCTATTGGGGGTAACTTCTAGGGATGGCTACACCTTC
>TRBJ1-1|.|.|TRBV3-1
CASSQEWAGGTEAFF
TGTGCCAGCAGCCAAGAGTGGGCGGGGGGCACTGAAGCTTTCTTT
>TRBJ2-5|TRBD1|.|TRBV6-2/TRBV6-3
CASSDLDREIETQYF
TGTGCCAGCAGCGATCTGGACAGGGAGATAGAGACCCAGTACTTC
>TRBJ2-7|.|.|TRBV27
CASSFSPGQPYEQYF
TGTGCCAGCAGTTTCAGTCCGGGACAACCCTACGAGCAGTACTTC
>TRBJ2-5|TRBD1|.|TRBV30
CAWSGTGEETQYF
TGTGCCTGGAGTGGGACAGGAGAAGAGACCCAGTACTTC